This note documents a single T cell receptor beta chain sequence. The antigen remains undetermined. CD4+ naive, central memory, regulatory and stem cell-like memory cells were sorted via CD45RO/CCR7/CD25/CD127/CD95/CD27. Reverse transcribing all isolated RNA meant expressed TCRB transcripts were sequenced. Libraries were prepared by immunoSEQ multiplex PCR; TCRdb keeps only in-frame clonotypes and omits some of them. Of 600,000 or so clones in the sample, more than 13% were seen once. The V and J ends lost 4 bases and 7 bases respectively, with 12 bases between them. Germline V lookup: CDR1 SQVTM, CDR2 ANQGSEA. The CDR3 contains 12 residues. This entry belongs to a study of beta chain features in type 1 diabetes. Study-wide points: Shorter TCRB CDR3s, moderately but significantly so, were found in Type 1 diabetes patients in all four CD4+ subsets. For patients, the naive, central memory and Treg TCRB repertoires appeared more alike than for healthy donors. Highly expressing activated T cells could be over-counted with a cDNA template. Type 1 diabetes patients had fewer VDJ junction insertions and more deletions.

The sequencing sample was made of naive CD4+ T cells from blood. This rearrangement joins TRBV29-1 to TRBJ2-3; D is ambiguous. The origin of this receptor is a man between 18 and 35 years old with type 1 diabetes. The CDR3 region has the DNA TGCAGCGTTGGAGTGGAAAGGAATACGCAGTATTTT. Translated, it gives CSVGVERNTQYF.